This TCR beta chain came from a study of Ad26.COV2.S vaccination and SARS-CoV-2 variants. Across the whole study: The study gave Ad26.COV2.S intramuscularly, once or twice 56 days apart.

Treatment meaning: 19 received Ad26.COV2.S at low or high dose, single or two shots; about 5 received placebo; per-sample allocation not given. Collection of the samples took place on day 63 after the first injection of vaccine or placebo. The V segment lost 6 bases and the J segment 4 bases; nucleotides outside the gene matches: 5. Per germline, CDR1 MNHEY and CDR2 SVGAGI. This CDR3 has 14 amino acids. Data came from immunoSEQ multiplex PCR; TCRdb stores just in-frame clones and leaves some out. This sample has roughly 320,000 clones, with just under 85% found just once. This rearrangement joins TRBV6-5 to TRBJ1-2; TRBD1 matches 10 bases. This receptor was taken from a person between 18 and 59 years old who received the Ad26.COV2.S COVID-19 vaccine or a placebo. The material sequenced was peripheral blood, taken in a trial of Ad26.COV2.S vaccine versus placebo. The CDR3 spells CASRRQGALYGYTF. CDR3 DNA: TGTGCCAGCAGGCGACAGGGGGCCCTCTATGGCTACACCTTC.